This T cell receptor (beta chain) was profiled in a study of human T cells and chemical hapten exposure. Using its own MiXCR run on the 5' RACE reads, TCRdb lists one record per CDR3 protein. The sample includes under 150,000 distinct CDR3 sequences, more than 15% seen only once; the top ten take approximately 2.8%. From whole blood left unfractionated, total RNA was extracted. The CDR3 is 12 amino acids. Trimming removed 4 bases from V and 3 bases from J, with 7 bases in between. Germline lookup yields CDR1 MNHNS and CDR2 SASEGT. The sequence was collected from a human donor in good health. The chain has TRBV6-1 and TRBJ2-7; D gene ambiguous. The CDR3 is CASSGDLYEQYF. The DNA of the CDR3 is TGTGCCAGCAGTGGGGATCTCTACGAGCAGTACTTC.